This T cell receptor beta chain was obtained from a study of T cell clonotyping in hematopoietic cell transplantation. As for the study in general: Pretransplant recipient samples were taken after cytoreduction.

Generated by immunoSEQ multiplex PCR, the TCRdb table keeps only in-frame clones and is missing some. Here the sample spans 26,000 or so clones, approximately 86% being singletons. Germline V CDR1 and CDR2: MDHEN, SYDVKM. The CDR3 runs 14 residues. With V trimmed by 6 bases and J by 6 bases, 8 bases remained unmatched. Time point reported: recipient sample about 28 days before transplant, after cytoreduction. Notes on this clone: No antigen is known for it.

Study results and limitations: Graft donor and pretransplant recipient Inverse Simpson Index values predicted broader posttransplant TCR diversity.

The J gene is TRBJ1-5, the V gene TRBV28; 7 bases are shared with TRBD1. The specimen comprised peripheral blood mononuclear cells, sampled before stem cell transplant. The sequence was obtained from a man aged 40-55 years with acute myeloid leukemia. Some clones in this sample may be carry-over from other donors' samples. CDR3 nucleotide sequence: TGTGCCAGCAGCCCGACGACAGGGTCTCAGCCCCAGCATTTT. Protein product: CASSPTTGSQPQHF.